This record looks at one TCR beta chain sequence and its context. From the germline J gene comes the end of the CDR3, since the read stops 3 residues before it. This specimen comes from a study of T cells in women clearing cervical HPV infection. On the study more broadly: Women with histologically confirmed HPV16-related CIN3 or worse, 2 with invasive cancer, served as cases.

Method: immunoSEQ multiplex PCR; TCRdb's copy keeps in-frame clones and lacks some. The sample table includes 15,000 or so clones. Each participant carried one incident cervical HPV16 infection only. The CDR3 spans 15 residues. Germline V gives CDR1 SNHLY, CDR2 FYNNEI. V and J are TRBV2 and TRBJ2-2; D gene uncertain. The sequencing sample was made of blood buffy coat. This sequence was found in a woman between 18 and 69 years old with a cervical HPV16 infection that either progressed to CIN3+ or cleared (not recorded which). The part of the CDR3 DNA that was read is TGTGCCAGCAGTGACGGCGGCAGCGATAATTCACCG. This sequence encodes CASSDGGSDNSP. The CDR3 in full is CASSDGGSDNSPLFF.